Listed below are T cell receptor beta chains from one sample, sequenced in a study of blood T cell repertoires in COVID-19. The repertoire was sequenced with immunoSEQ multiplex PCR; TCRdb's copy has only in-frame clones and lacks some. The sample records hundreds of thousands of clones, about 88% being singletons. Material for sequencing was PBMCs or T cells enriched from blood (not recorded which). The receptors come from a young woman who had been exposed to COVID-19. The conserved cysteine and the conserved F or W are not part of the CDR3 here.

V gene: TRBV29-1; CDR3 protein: RADPRGKEKLF
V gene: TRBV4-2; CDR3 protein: ASSQDWRADTQY
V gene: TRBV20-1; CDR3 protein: SASPGSYNEQF
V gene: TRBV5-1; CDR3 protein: ASSSREGLRSGANVLT
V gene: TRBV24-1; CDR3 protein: ATSDLDRHQETQY
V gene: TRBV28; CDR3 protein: ASWARPGGGQY
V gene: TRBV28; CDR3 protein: ASRGLSSYEQY
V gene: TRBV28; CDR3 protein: ATRWASFYEQY
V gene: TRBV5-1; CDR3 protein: ASSWDRGSYEQY
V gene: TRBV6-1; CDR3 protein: ASSEFPDRGSPLIPYEQY
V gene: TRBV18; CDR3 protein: ASSPGYQVPNYGYT
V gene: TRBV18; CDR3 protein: ASSVGADSNQPQH
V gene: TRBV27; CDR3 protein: ASSSRPLRSGGELF
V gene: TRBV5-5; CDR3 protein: ASSLGGDLVEKLF
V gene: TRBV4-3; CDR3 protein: ASSRKVAGGPGLNEQF
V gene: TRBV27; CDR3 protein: ASRTIGTTNEKLF
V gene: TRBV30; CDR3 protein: AWRGQGSNQPQH
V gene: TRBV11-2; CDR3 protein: ASSLGTGGSNQPQH
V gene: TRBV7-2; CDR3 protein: ASSAGGQPQH
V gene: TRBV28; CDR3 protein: ASLDTYYEQY
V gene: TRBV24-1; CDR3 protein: ATSPDRDREQY
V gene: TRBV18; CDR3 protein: ASSPGLAGEVNEQF
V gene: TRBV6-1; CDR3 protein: ASSVPAGLAGGQGRF
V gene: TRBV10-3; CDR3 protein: AKTTSGVKTQY
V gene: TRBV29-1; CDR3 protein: SGQSSGNTIY
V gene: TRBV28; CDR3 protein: ASGGGTSGNQPQH
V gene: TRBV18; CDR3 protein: ASSPWTSGNNEQY
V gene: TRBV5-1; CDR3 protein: ASSSLGGSYT
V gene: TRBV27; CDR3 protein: ASRPGFRDRLNTGELF
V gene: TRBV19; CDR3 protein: ASLGGMRAELTTEAF
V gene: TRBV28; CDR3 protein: ASSPPWHYEQY